This T cell receptor (beta chain) comes out of a study of T cells in Graves' hyperthyroidism and ophthalmopathy. The germline gives CDR1 SGDLS, CDR2 YYNGEE. V shed 0 bases and J 5 bases; nucleotides not matched to a gene: 10. The CDR3 length is 17 residues. RNA transcripts gave rise to amplified TCR beta CDR3 regions. HTBI primers were employed in a first-round RT-PCR of the TCR CDR3. TCRdb independently ran MiXCR on the multiplex PCR reads; one entry per CDR3 protein. Of about 290,000 distinct CDR3 sequences in the sample, roughly a fifth were seen once. The clonotype comes from a middle-aged man with Graves' ophthalmopathy. This chain uses TRBV9 with TRBJ2-3, with 9 bases that match TRBD2. Source material: blood. Here the CDR3 DNA reads TGTGCCAGCAGCGTAGATCTTAGCGGGAGAAGGTTAGATACGCAGTATTTT. Protein: CASSVDLSGRRLDTQYF.